Ten or more counts support the clone carrying this T cell receptor beta chain. The data are from a study of T-cell reconstitution after alpha-beta-depleted transplantation in children. Preparing the TCRbeta library involved the use of unique molecular identifiers. MiXCR, run by TCRdb on the PCR reads, gives a single entry per CDR3 protein. The data contain over 150,000 distinct CDR3 sequences, about 14% of them singletons. Germline CDR1 reads SGHRS; CDR2 reads YFSETQ. The ends were cut back, 4 bases at V and 9 bases at J, with 7 bases in the middle. CDR3 length: 11 residues. The sequencing used PBMCs from the stem cell graft donor, collected from the stem cell graft. The V and J genes are TRBV5-1 and TRBJ2-2; D is undetermined. The TCR sequence derives from a human donor who donated a stem cell graft to a child with acute lymphoblastic leukemia. CDR3 nucleotides: TGCGCCAGCAGCCTAACTAGGGAGCTGTTTTTT. Translation: CASSLTRELFF.